This TCR beta chain was captured in a study of cytomegalovirus exposure and HLA in healthy donors. Points from the study as a whole: Reportedly, a later analysis found an Asian-associated ancestry cluster had fewer N-insertions than the roughly 700-donor mean. A later analysis by the authors found several of the most significant clusters apparently linked to common viral pathogens. When analyzed later, a missense DCLRE1C variant was found to be linked to TCR beta V- and J-gene trimming.

Donors counted as nominally healthy when sampled, yet unrecorded immune exposures were likely. The PCR made use of 60 Vbeta and 13 Jbeta primers. Repertoires were generated with immunoSEQ multiplex PCR, while TCRdb's copy carries only in-frame clones and drops some. Seen here are over 140,000 clones, approximately 80% observed once, and the top ten hold roughly 2.4%. To note about this clone: The target antigen is unknown.

Germline V gene lookup returns CDR1 SGDLS and CDR2 YYNGEE. CDR3 length: 12 residues. Trimming cost V 0 bases and J 4 bases, with 4 bases left between them. The material sequenced was PBMCs. The chain couples TRBV9 to TRBJ2-5; D is ambiguous. The receptor's source is a man aged 50 to 59 in good health and CMV-seronegative. The DNA for the CDR3 is TGTGCCAGCAGCGTAGCGGGAGAGACCCAGTACTTC. Translation gives CASSVAGETQYF. The complete variable domain, with remaining parts taken from reference TRBV9 and TRBJ2-5, reads DSGVTQTPKHLITATGQRVTLRCSPRSGDLSVYWYQQSLDQGLQFLIQYYNGEERAKGNILERFSAQQFPDLHSELNLSSLELGDSALYFCASSVAGETQYFGPGTRLLVL.